This paragraph reports one TCR beta chain. The antigen remains unidentified. Germline CDR1 is LGHNT and CDR2 is FRNRAP. CDR3 length: 17 residues. V dropped 0 bases and J dropped 6; count of bases not matched to a gene: 13. Only in-frame clones appear in the TCRdb table, and some are missing; sequencing was by immunoSEQ multiplex PCR. Here the sample spans under 200,000 clones, approximately 92% being singletons. All the donors were Caucasian adults who lived in Nashville, Tennessee. The entry originates in a study of shared clonotypes between healthy human individuals. Whole-study results and caveats: With a few donors compared, 5% to 5.5% of naive CD4 clonotypes were shared.

The V call is TRBV12-5, the J call TRBJ2-7, with 8 bases aligning to TRBD2. Sequencing was done on a sample of naive CD4+ T cells sorted from blood. Subset meaning: CD45RA+ positively selected. This TCR was sampled from a woman aged 25 to 45 in good health. The CDR3 region has the DNA TGTGCTAGTGGTTTGGTACCTCTGGGACTAGTAAGTCTCGAGCAGTACTTC. Amino acids: CASGLVPLGLVSLEQYF.